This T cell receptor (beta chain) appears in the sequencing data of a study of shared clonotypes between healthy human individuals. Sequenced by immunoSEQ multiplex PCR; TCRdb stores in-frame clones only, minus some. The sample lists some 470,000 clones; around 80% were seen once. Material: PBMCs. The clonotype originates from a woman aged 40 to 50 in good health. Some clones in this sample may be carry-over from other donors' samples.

The DNA for the CDR3 is TGCGCCAGCAGCGAACAGCGGTCCGATACGCAGTATTTT. As protein: CASSEQRSDTQYF. The chain recombines TRBV5-1 with TRBJ2-3; D possibly corresponds to TRBD2 (5 bases). The length of the CDR3 is 13 residues. Trimming took 4 bases from V and 6 from J, leaving 12 bases between them. CDR1 and CDR2 (germline): SGHRS, YFSETQ.